This is a list of T cell receptor beta chains from one sample in a study of blood T cell repertoires in COVID-19. Measured with immunoSEQ multiplex PCR; TCRdb has only the in-frame clones, and not every one. This sample has more than 85,000 clones, with roughly 92% found just once. Sequenced input: peripheral blood. These receptors all stem from a woman aged 50 to 60 with COVID-19, enrolled during active disease. Each CDR3 is given with its conserved first and last residue. A D gene is named only where the DNA matches it firmly.

v_call: TRBV19
j_call: TRBJ1-5
d_call: NA
cdr3_aa: CASSIGGVIGQPQHF
cdr3_nt: TGTGCCAGTAGTATTGGGGGGGTAATAGGTCAGCCCCAGCATTTT

v_call: TRBV27
j_call: TRBJ2-1
d_call: NA
cdr3_aa: CASSLTDISINEQFF
cdr3_nt: TGTGCCAGCAGTTTAACGGACATTTCAATCAATGAGCAGTTCTTC

v_call: TRBV5-5
j_call: TRBJ2-5
d_call: NA
cdr3_aa: CASNPGIQETQYF
cdr3_nt: TGTGCCAGCAACCCAGGGATTCAGGAGACCCAGTACTTC

v_call: TRBV24-1
j_call: TRBJ1-5
d_call: NA
cdr3_aa: CATSAKDIYQPQHF
cdr3_nt: TGTGCCACCAGTGCCAAGGACATCTATCAGCCCCAGCATTTT

v_call: TRBV10-3
j_call: TRBJ2-3
d_call: TRBD1
cdr3_aa: CAISESAPTGQGSDTQYF
cdr3_nt: TGTGCCATCAGTGAGTCGGCACCTACGGGACAGGGTTCAGATACGCAGTATTTT

v_call: TRBV6-5
j_call: TRBJ2-7
d_call: NA
cdr3_aa: CASSAGPGEQYF
cdr3_nt: TGTGCCAGCAGCGCAGGGCCGGGCGAGCAGTACTTC

v_call: TRBV4-3
j_call: TRBJ1-3
d_call: NA
cdr3_aa: CASSQDSTGSGNTIYF
cdr3_nt: TGCGCCAGCAGCCAAGATTCTACGGGTTCTGGAAACACCATATATTTT

v_call: TRBV18
j_call: TRBJ2-7
d_call: TRBD1
cdr3_aa: CASSPLGQGALSEQYF
cdr3_nt: TGTGCCAGCTCACCACTGGGACAGGGGGCGTTAAGCGAGCAGTACTTC

v_call: TRBV30
j_call: TRBJ2-1
d_call: TRBD1
cdr3_aa: CARRTGTGSDEQFF
cdr3_nt: TGTGCCCGCCGAACCGGGACAGGGTCGGATGAGCAGTTCTTC

v_call: TRBV4-1
j_call: TRBJ1-5
d_call: NA
cdr3_aa: CASSLQGHQPQHF
cdr3_nt: TGCGCCAGCAGCTTACAGGGCCATCAGCCCCAGCATTTT